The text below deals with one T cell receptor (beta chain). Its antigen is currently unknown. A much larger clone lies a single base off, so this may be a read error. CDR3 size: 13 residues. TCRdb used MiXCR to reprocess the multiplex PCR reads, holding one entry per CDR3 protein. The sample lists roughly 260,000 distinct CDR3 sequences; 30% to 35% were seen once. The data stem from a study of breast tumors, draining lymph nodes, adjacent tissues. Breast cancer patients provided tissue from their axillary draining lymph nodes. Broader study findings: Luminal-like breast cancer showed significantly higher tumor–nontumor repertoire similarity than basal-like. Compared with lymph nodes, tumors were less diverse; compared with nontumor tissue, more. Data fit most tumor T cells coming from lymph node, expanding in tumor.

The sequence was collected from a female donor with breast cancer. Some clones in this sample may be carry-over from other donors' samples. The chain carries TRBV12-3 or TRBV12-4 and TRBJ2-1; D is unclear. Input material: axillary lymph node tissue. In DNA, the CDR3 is TGTGCCTGCAGTTTAATGGCCAACAATGAGCAGTTCTTC. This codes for CACSLMANNEQFF.